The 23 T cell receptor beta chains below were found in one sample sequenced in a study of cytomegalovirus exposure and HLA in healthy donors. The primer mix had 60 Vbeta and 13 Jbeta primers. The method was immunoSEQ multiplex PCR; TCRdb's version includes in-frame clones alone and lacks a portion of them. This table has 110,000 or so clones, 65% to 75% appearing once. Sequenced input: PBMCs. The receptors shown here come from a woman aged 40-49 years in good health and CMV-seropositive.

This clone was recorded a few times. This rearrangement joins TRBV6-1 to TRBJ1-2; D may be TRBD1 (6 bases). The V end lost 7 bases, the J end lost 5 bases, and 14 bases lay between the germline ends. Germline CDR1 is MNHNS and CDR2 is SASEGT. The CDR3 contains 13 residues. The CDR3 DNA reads TGTGCCAGCATCTCTGGCCAGGGGTATGGCTACACCTTC. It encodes CASISGQGYGYTF.

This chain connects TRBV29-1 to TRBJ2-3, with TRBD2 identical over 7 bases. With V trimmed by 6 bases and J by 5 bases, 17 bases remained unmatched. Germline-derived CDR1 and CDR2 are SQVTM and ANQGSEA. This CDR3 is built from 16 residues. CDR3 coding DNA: TGCAGCGTCCCCCGGCCGCCGGGAGGTAAGGGAGATACGCAGTATTTT. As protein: CSVPRPPGGKGDTQYF.

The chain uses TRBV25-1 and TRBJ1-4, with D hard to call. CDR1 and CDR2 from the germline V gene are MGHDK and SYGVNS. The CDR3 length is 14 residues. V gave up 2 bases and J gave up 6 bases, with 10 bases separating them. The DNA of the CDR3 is TGTGCCAGCAGTGAACGCGACCAGGATGAAAAACTGTTTTTT. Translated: CASSERDQDEKLFF.

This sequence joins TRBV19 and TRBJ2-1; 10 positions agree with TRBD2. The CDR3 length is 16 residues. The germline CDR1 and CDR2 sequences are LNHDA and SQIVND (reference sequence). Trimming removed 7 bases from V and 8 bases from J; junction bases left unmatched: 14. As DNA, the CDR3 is TGTGCCAGTACCCCAAGTTTTCTAGCGGGAGTCCATGAGCAGTTCTTC. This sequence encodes CASTPSFLAGVHEQFF.

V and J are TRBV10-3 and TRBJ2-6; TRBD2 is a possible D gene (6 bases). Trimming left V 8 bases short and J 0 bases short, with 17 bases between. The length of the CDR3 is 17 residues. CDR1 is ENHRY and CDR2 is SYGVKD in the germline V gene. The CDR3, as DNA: TGTGCCATCCGAGATAGATCGGGGGTCTCTGGGGCCAACGTCCTGACTTTC. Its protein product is CAIRDRSGVSGANVLTF.

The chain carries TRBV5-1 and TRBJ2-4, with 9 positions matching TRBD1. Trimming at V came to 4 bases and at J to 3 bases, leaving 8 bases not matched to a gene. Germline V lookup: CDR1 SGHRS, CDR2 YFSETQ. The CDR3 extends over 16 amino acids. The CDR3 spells CASSPGTGFDKNIQYF. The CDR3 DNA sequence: TGCGCCAGCAGCCCCGGGACAGGGTTCGACAAAAACATTCAGTACTTC.

The CDR3 loop is CASSPGAGKALGSYEQYF. CDR3 sequence (DNA): TGCGCCAGCAGCCCAGGGGCAGGCAAAGCTTTGGGGTCCTACGAGCAGTACTTC. The rearrangement uses TRBV4-1 and TRBJ2-7, with a weak D call TRBD1 (6 bases). In germline, CDR1 is MGHRA, CDR2 YSYEKL. The CDR3 loop spans 18 amino acids. V was shortened by 4 bases and J by 1 base, with 23 bases between the two germline ends.

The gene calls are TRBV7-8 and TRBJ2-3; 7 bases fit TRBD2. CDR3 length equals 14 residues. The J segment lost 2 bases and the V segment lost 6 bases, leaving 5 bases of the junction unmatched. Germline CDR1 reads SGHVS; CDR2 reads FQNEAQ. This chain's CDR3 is CASSLGGNTDTQYF. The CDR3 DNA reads TGTGCCAGCAGTCTCGGGGGGAACACAGATACGCAGTATTTT. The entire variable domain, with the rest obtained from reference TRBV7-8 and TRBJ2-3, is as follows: GAGVSQSPRYKVAKRGQDVALRCDPISGHVSLFWYQQALGQGPEFLTYFQNEAQLDKSGLPSDRFFAERPEGSVSTLKIQRTQQEDSAVYLCASSLGGNTDTQYFGPGTRLTVL.

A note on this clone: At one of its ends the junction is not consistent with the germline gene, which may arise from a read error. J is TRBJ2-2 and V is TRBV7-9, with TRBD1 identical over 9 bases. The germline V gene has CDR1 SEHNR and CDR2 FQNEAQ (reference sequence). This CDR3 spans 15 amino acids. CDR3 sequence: CSSSLETGGTGELFF. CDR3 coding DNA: TGTTCCAGCAGCTTGGAGACAGGGGGCACCGGGGAGCTGTTTTTT.

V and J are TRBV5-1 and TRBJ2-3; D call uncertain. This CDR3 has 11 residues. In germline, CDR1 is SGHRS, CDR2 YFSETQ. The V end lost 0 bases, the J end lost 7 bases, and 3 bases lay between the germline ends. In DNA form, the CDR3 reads TGCGCCAGCAGCTTGGATAATACGCAGTATTTT. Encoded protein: CASSLDNTQYF.

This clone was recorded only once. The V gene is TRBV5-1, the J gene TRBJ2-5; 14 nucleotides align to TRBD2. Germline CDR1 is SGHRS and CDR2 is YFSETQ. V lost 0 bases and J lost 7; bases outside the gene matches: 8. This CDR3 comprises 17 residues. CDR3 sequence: CASSLGLAGGQAVTQYF. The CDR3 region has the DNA TGCGCCAGCAGCTTGGGACTAGCGGGAGGGCAGGCAGTGACCCAGTACTTC.

The CDR3 DNA follows: TGTGCCAGCAGACAGAGCGGGGACAGGGGTAATTCACCCCTCCACTTT. Its translation: CASRQSGDRGNSPLHF. This rearrangement joins TRBV5-4 to TRBJ1-6; TRBD1 matches at 10 bases. The germline CDR1 and CDR2 sequences are SGHNT and YYREEE (reference sequence). Germline trimming cut 5 bases from V and 6 bases from J; bases unmatched to any gene: 8. The CDR3 has 16 residues.

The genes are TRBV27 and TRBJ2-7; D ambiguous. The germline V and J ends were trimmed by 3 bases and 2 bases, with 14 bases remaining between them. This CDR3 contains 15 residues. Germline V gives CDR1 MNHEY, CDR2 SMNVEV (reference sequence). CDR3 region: CASSFGGKNPYEQYF. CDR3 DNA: TGTGCCAGCAGTTTTGGCGGCAAAAACCCCTACGAGCAGTACTTC.

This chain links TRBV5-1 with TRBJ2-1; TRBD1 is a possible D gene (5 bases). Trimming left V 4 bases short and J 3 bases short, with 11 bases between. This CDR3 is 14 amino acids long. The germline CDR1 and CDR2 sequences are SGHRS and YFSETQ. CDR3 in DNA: TGCGCCAGCAGCAGGGGTGTCCGCTACAATGAGCAGTTCTTC. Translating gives CASSRGVRYNEQFF.

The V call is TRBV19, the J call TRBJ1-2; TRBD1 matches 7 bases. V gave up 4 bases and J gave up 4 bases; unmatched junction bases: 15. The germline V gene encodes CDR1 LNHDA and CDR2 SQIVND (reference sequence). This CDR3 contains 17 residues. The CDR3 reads CASSTTALTGLRYGYTF. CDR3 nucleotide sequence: TGTGCCAGTAGTACCACCGCACTGACAGGGCTCCGCTATGGCTACACCTTC. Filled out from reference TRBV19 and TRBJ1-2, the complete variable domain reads DGGITQSPKYLFRKEGQNVTLSCEQNLNHDAMYWYRQDPGQGLRLIYYSQIVNDFQKGDIAEGYSVSREKKESFPLTVTSAQKNPTAFYLCASSTTALTGLRYGYTFGSGTRLTVV.

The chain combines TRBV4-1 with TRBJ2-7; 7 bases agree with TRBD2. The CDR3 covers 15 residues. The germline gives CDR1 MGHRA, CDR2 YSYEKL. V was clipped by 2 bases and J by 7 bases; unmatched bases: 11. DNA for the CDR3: TGCGCCAGCAGCCAAACCCCGGGGGGTAACTTAGAGCAGTACTTC. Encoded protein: CASSQTPGGNLEQYF.

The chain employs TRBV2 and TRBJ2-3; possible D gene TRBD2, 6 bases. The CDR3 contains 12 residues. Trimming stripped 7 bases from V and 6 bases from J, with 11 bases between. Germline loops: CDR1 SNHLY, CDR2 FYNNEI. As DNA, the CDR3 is TGTGCCAGCAAGACTAGTTCTGATACGCAGTATTTT. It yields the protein CASKTSSDTQYF.

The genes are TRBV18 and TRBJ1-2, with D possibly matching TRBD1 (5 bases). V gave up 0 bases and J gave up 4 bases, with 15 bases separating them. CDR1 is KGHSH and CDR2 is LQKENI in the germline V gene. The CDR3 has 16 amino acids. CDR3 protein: CASSPPSTEGGYGYTF. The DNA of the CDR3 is TGTGCCAGCTCACCACCATCGACAGAGGGAGGCTATGGCTACACCTTC.

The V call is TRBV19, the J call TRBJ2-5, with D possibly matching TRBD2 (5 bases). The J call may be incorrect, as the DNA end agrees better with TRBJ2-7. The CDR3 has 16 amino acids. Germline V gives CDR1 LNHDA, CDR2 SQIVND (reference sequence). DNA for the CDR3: TGTGCCAGTAGTATCATCAAAGGCGGAGGCCCCTACGAGCAGTACTTC. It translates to CASSIIKGGGPYEQYF.

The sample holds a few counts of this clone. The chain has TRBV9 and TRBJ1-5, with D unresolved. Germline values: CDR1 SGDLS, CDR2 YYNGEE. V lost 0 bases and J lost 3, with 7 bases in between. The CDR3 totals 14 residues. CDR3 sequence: CASSVGAFNQPQHF. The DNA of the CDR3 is TGTGCCAGCAGCGTAGGGGCATTCAATCAGCCCCAGCATTTT.

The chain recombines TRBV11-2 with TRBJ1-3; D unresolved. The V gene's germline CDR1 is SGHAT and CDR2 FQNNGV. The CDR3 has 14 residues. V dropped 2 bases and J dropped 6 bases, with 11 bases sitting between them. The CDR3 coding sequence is TGTGCCAGCAGCTTAAATCCAGAAGTAAACACCATATATTTT. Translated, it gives CASSLNPEVNTIYF. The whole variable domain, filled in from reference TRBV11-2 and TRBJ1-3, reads EAGVAQSPRYKIIEKRQSVAFWCNPISGHATLYWYQQILGQGPKLLIQFQNNGVVDDSQLPKDRFSAERLKGVDSTLKIQPAKLEDSAVYLCASSLNPEVNTIYFGEGSWLTVV.

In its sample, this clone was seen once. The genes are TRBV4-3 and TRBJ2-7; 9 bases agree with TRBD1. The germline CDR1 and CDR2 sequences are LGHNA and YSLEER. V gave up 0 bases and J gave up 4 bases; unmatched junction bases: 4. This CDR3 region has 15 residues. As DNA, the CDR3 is TGCGCCAGCAGCCAAGAGGAACAGGGGGCTTACGAGCAGTACTTC. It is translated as CASSQEEQGAYEQYF.

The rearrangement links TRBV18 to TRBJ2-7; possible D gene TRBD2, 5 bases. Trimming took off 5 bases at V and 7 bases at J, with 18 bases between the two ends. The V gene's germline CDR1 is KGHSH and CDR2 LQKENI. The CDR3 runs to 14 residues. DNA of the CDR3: TGTGCCAGCTCATTCTACGGGGAATCGGGGGAGCAGTACTTC. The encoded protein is CASSFYGESGEQYF.